These 28 T cell receptor beta chains were all obtained from the same sample, sequenced in a study of blood T cell repertoires in COVID-19. Clones were read by immunoSEQ multiplex PCR, and TCRdb kept only the in-frame ones, dropping some. The table includes tens of thousands of clones, around 79% detected once. Sequencing was done on a sample of peripheral blood. The source of these receptors is a man between 60 and 75 years old with acute or convalescent COVID-19.

The chain couples TRBV28 to TRBJ2-1; 7 nucleotides agree with TRBD2. The V and J ends lost 8 bases and 2 bases, in that order; junction bases with no gene match: 6. The CDR3 is made up of 14 amino acids. Germline lookup yields CDR1 MDHEN and CDR2 SYDVKM. The CDR3 protein is CASERDTAYNEQFF. The CDR3 bases are TGTGCCAGCGAGCGGGATACCGCCTACAATGAGCAGTTCTTC.

The chain joins TRBV5-4 to TRBJ2-5; 9 bases match TRBD2. This CDR3 spans 15 amino acids. The V gene's germline CDR1 is SGHNT and CDR2 YYREEE (reference sequence). The ends lost 0 bases at V and 3 bases at J; junction bases unmatched: 3. CDR3 region: CASSLGLADKETQYF. Here the CDR3 DNA reads TGTGCCAGCAGCTTGGGACTAGCGGATAAAGAGACCCAGTACTTC.

This rearrangement joins TRBV27 to TRBJ2-6; D is possibly TRBD1 (6 bases). The V end was cut by 0 bases, the J end by 2 bases, with 11 bases between. CDR1 MNHEY and CDR2 SMNVEV come from the germline V gene (reference sequence). The CDR3 has 17 amino acids. Here the CDR3 reads CASSLSGAGAGANVLTF. The DNA of the CDR3 is TGTGCCAGCAGTTTATCAGGGGCAGGGGCTGGGGCCAACGTCCTGACTTTC.

The sample holds one count of this clone. The chain employs TRBV15 and TRBJ2-1, with 15 positions matching TRBD2. Germline assignment: CDR1 LNHNV and CDR2 YYDKDF (reference sequence). J was trimmed by 8 bases and V by 9 bases; bases with no gene match: 8. This CDR3 is built from 15 residues. CDR3 amino acids: CATRTSGRARDEQFF. CDR3 nucleotide sequence: TGTGCCACTCGGACTAGCGGGAGGGCTAGGGATGAGCAGTTCTTC.

The chain joins TRBV7-9 to TRBJ2-5; D gene ambiguous. This CDR3 spans 12 amino acids. Trimming cost V 5 bases and J 5 bases, with 9 bases left between them. CDR1 SEHNR and CDR2 FQNEAQ come from the germline V gene (reference sequence). The CDR3 protein is CASSRYGETQYF. CDR3 bases: TGTGCCAGCAGCCGGTACGGGGAGACCCAGTACTTC.

The rearrangement joins TRBV19 to TRBJ2-6, with 7 bases that match TRBD2. The length of the CDR3 is 18 residues. Trimming cost V 3 bases and J 0 bases; bases outside gene matches: 8. From germline, CDR1 is LNHDA and CDR2 SQIVND (reference sequence). DNA for the CDR3: TGTGCCAGTAGTATGCCGGGACTAACTGGCTCTGGGGCCAACGTCCTGACTTTC. It encodes CASSMPGLTGSGANVLTF.

The chain uses TRBV29-1 and TRBJ2-5; 10 bases line up with TRBD1. Germline CDR1 and CDR2: SQVTM and ANQGSEA. There are 16 residues in the CDR3. V lost 0 bases to trimming and J lost 7 bases; unmatched junction nucleotides: 11. CDR3 region: CSVEDRRTGGVVTQYF. DNA for the CDR3: TGCAGCGTTGAAGACCGTAGGACAGGGGGTGTAGTGACCCAGTACTTC.

V gene TRBV28 combines with J gene TRBJ1-5, with a possible D match to TRBD1 (5 bases). The CDR3 runs to 11 residues. The V end was cut by 7 bases, the J end by 6 bases, with 7 bases between. Germline CDR1 is MDHEN and CDR2 is SYDVKM. The CDR3 spells CASKRGQPQHF. The CDR3 nucleotides read TGTGCCAGCAAAAGGGGTCAGCCCCAGCATTTT. Together with reference TRBV28 and TRBJ1-5, the CDR3 gives the full variable domain: DVKVTQSSRYLVKRTGEKVFLECVQDMDHENMFWYRQDPGLGLRLIYFSYDVKMKEKGDIPEGYSVSREKKERFSLILESASTNQTSMYLCASKRGQPQHFGDGTRLSIL.

V and J are TRBV6-5 and TRBJ1-6, with 7 nucleotides matching TRBD1. The J segment lost 4 bases and the V segment lost 8 bases, leaving 8 bases of the junction unmatched. This CDR3 has 15 residues. From germline, CDR1 is MNHEY and CDR2 SVGAGI. The DNA for the CDR3 is TGTGCCAGCTCTCGGGACAGACCTTATAATTCACCCCTCCACTTT. This gives the protein CASSRDRPYNSPLHF.

The V and J genes are TRBV10-2 and TRBJ2-5, with 9 bases fitting TRBD2. The germline V gene has CDR1 WSHSY and CDR2 SAAADI. This CDR3 is built from 16 residues. J gave up 1 base and V 0 bases, and 3 bases lay outside the gene matches. CDR3 sequence: CASSESTSGLQETQYF. Here the CDR3 DNA reads TGCGCCAGCAGTGAGTCGACTAGCGGACTCCAAGAGACCCAGTACTTC.

This clone came up once. The chain is built from TRBV7-2 and TRBJ2-7, with TRBD1 identical over 8 bases. The trim removed 3 bases at V and 0 bases at J, leaving 4 bases unmatched. Per germline, CDR1 SGHTA and CDR2 FQGNSA. The CDR3 is made up of 15 amino acids. CDR3 sequence: CASSFTGGSSYEQYF. DNA for the CDR3: TGTGCCAGCAGCTTTACAGGGGGTAGCTCCTACGAGCAGTACTTC.

The table lists this clone with a few counts. The chain is built from TRBV10-3 and TRBJ1-5; TRBD1 matches at 10 bases. This CDR3 has 16 residues. Germline lookup yields CDR1 ENHRY and CDR2 SYGVKD. V lost 3 bases to trimming and J lost 5 bases; unmatched junction nucleotides: 7. The CDR3 loop reads CAISDPLGTGDQPQHF. CDR3 DNA sequence: TGTGCCATCAGTGACCCACTAGGGACAGGGGATCAGCCCCAGCATTTT.

The gene calls are TRBV30 and TRBJ2-6; a weak D match, TRBD1 (6 bases). The CDR3 has 12 residues. Germline values: CDR1 GTSNPN, CDR2 SVGIG (reference sequence). Between the trimmed V and J ends, which lost 8 bases and 6 bases, there was a span of 11 bases. The CDR3 DNA follows: TGTGCCCTGACAGGTACGGCCAACGTCCTGACTTTC. Its protein product is CALTGTANVLTF.

This clone has only a few counts. The rearrangement uses TRBV28 and TRBJ1-5, with a weak D call TRBD1 (5 bases). V shed 6 bases and J shed 0 bases, with 15 bases lying between them. The germline CDR1 and CDR2 sequences are MDHEN and SYDVKM. The CDR3 consists of 16 residues. DNA of the CDR3: TGTGCCAGCAGCCAGACGGGGGGGGATAGCAATCAGCCCCAGCATTTT. It translates to CASSQTGGDSNQPQHF.

This chain links TRBV11-1 with TRBJ1-2; a possible D gene is TRBD1 (5 bases). The germline V gene has CDR1 SGHAT and CDR2 FQDESV (reference sequence). V lost 8 bases and J 4 bases, leaving 11 bases between the germline ends. The CDR3 contains 12 residues. The CDR3 here is CASAPGLYGYTF. CDR3 DNA: TGTGCCAGCGCACCGGGACTCTATGGCTACACCTTC.

The V gene is TRBV9, the J gene TRBJ2-5, with TRBD2 identical over 7 bases. The CDR3 consists of 15 residues. Germline values: CDR1 SGDLS, CDR2 YYNGEE. V shed 0 bases and J 5 bases; nucleotides not matched to a gene: 7. The CDR3 loop is CASSVVPSGGETQYF. The CDR3 region has the DNA TGTGCCAGCAGCGTAGTGCCTAGCGGTGGGGAGACCCAGTACTTC.

This chain links TRBV3-1 (or the pseudogene TRBV3-2) with TRBJ1-4; perhaps TRBD1 as D (6 bases). CDR3 length equals 15 residues. Germline assignment: CDR1 LGHDT and CDR2 YNNKEL (reference sequence). Trimming took off 3 bases at V and 8 bases at J, with 16 bases between the two ends. As DNA, the CDR3 is TGTGCCAGCAGCCAGCCCGGGGGGGCGGGAGAAAAACTGTTTTTT. Translating gives CASSQPGGAGEKLFF.

The V gene is TRBV19, the J gene TRBJ2-2, with no clear D. Per germline, CDR1 LNHDA and CDR2 SQIVND (reference sequence). Trimming stripped 10 bases from V and 2 bases from J, with 17 bases between. This CDR3 region has 15 residues. The CDR3, as DNA: TGTGCCACCTACTCTTGGCAGGCCAACACCGGGGAGCTGTTTTTT. Translated, it gives CATYSWQANTGELFF. Drawing the rest from reference TRBV19 and TRBJ2-2, the complete variable domain is DGGITQSPKYLFRKEGQNVTLSCEQNLNHDAMYWYRQDPGQGLRLIYYSQIVNDFQKGDIAEGYSVSREKKESFPLTVTSAQKNPTAFYLCATYSWQANTGELFFGEGSRLTVL.

For this clone: The sample carries other DNA sequences with the same CDR3. The chain recombines TRBV3-1 (or the pseudogene TRBV3-2) with TRBJ2-3, with unresolved D. Trimming left V 1 base short and J 2 bases short, with 4 bases between. The CDR3 contains 13 residues. Germline lookup yields CDR1 LGHDT and CDR2 YNNKEL (reference sequence). Written as DNA, the CDR3 is TGTGCCAGCAGCCAAGCTTCCACAGATACGCAGTATTTT. Amino acids: CASSQASTDTQYF.

This clone was detected only a few times. This chain uses TRBV28 with TRBJ1-2; D unresolved. Trimming left V 3 bases short and J 3 bases short, with 14 bases between. Germline lookup yields CDR1 MDHEN and CDR2 SYDVKM. The CDR3 runs to 15 residues. CDR3 amino acids: CASSLPRGLDYGYTF. CDR3 sequence (DNA): TGTGCCAGCAGTTTGCCCCGCGGGCTTGACTATGGCTACACCTTC.

The chain links TRBV28 to TRBJ2-1; 7 bases match TRBD1. The CDR3 contains 15 residues. The germline gives CDR1 MDHEN, CDR2 SYDVKM. J lost 8 bases, V lost 7 bases, and 14 bases had no gene match. This CDR3 reads CASTIPGTAGHEQFF. The CDR3 coding sequence is TGTGCCAGCACCATTCCCGGGACAGCTGGACATGAGCAGTTCTTC.

J is TRBJ1-2 and V is TRBV28; no firm D call. CDR3 length equals 12 residues. Trimming left V 3 bases short and J 8 bases short, with 10 bases between. The germline V gene encodes CDR1 MDHEN and CDR2 SYDVKM. The chain's CDR3 is CASSLGSEGYTF. CDR3 in DNA: TGTGCCAGCAGTTTGGGGAGTGAAGGCTACACCTTC.

This sequence joins TRBV2 and TRBJ2-3; TRBD2 matches 9 bases. The germline CDR1 and CDR2 sequences are SNHLY and FYNNEI. V lost 10 bases to trimming and J lost 4 bases; unmatched junction nucleotides: 6. CDR3 length: 13 amino acids. The CDR3 is CAITAGGPDTQYF. DNA of the CDR3: TGTGCCATCACCGCGGGAGGGCCAGATACGCAGTATTTT.

This CDR3 is CASSLMGQGGETQYF. As DNA, the CDR3 is TGTGCCAGCAGCTTAATGGGACAGGGGGGAGAGACCCAGTACTTC. The chain joins TRBV7-3 to TRBJ2-5; 11 bases match TRBD1. With V trimmed by 1 base and J by 4 bases, 2 bases remained unmatched. The germline V gene has CDR1 SGHTA and CDR2 FQGTGA. The CDR3 consists of 15 residues. The entire variable domain, with the rest obtained from reference TRBV7-3 and TRBJ2-5, is as follows: GAGVSQTPSNKVTEKGKYVELRCDPISGHTALYWYRQSLGQGPEFLIYFQGTGAADDSGLPNDRFFAVRPEGSVSTLKIQRTERGDSAVYLCASSLMGQGGETQYFGPGTRLLVL.

V is TRBV19 and J is TRBJ2-1; 9 bases align to TRBD2. This CDR3 has 16 residues. The ends lost 6 bases at V and 1 base at J; junction bases unmatched: 7. CDR1 and CDR2 from the germline V gene are LNHDA and SQIVND (reference sequence). The CDR3 coding sequence is TGTGCCAGTAGACTGCCGGGACTAGCATCCTACAATGAGCAGTTCTTC. This encodes CASRLPGLASYNEQFF.

The chain couples TRBV28 to TRBJ2-1, with 13 bases lining up with TRBD2. CDR1 and CDR2 from the germline V gene are MDHEN and SYDVKM. Trimming took 6 bases from V and 6 from J; bases not matched to a gene: 2. CDR3 length: 14 residues. The CDR3 bases are TGTGCCAGCAGGGGACTAGCGGGACGCAATGAGCAGTTCTTC. Encoded protein: CASRGLAGRNEQFF.

The chain recombines TRBV6-1 with TRBJ2-5; 8 bases fit TRBD1. The CDR3 is made up of 16 amino acids. The J segment lost 3 bases and the V segment lost 6 bases, leaving 12 bases of the junction unmatched. CDR1 is MNHNS and CDR2 is SASEGT in the germline V gene. Here the CDR3 DNA reads TGTGCCAGCAGCGAAAGACAGGGGACCGCCGAAGAGACCCAGTACTTC. It is translated as CASSERQGTAEETQYF.

This clone was recorded only once. The chain couples TRBV10-1 to TRBJ2-7; 7 bases line up with TRBD1. CDR1 WNHNN and CDR2 SYGVQD come from the germline V gene (reference sequence). V shed 6 bases and J 4 bases; nucleotides not matched to a gene: 15. The CDR3 sequence is 16 residues long. Written as DNA, the CDR3 is TGCGCCAGCAGCCCCTACAGGGGATTGGGTTCATACGAGCAGTACTTC. Its protein is CASSPYRGLGSYEQYF.